The present T cell receptor (beta chain) was sequenced within a study of tumor-infiltrating lymphocytes in primary liver carcinoma. The researchers produced TCR beta cDNA from approximately 0.45 ug total RNA with a constant-region primer. Three nested multiplex PCR rounds of slightly modified ARM-PCR generated TCR beta libraries. Two initial PCR rounds of around 9 cycles each paired TRBV1-TRBV30 forward primers with a C-beta reverse primer. TCRdb processed the multiplex PCR reads anew with MiXCR; each CDR3 protein has one entry. The data contain 300,000 to 400,000 distinct CDR3 sequences, about two thirds of them seen just once; the ten biggest clones take up roughly 6%. Overall study findings and caveats: CD4+ and CD8+ repertoires could not be compared in these unsorted bulk samples. Tumor tissue displayed a significantly greater top-250-clone fraction than blood (p = 0.039). Lower overlap was observed for tumor-adjacent and tumor-blood pairs relative to tumor region pairs.

About this clonotype itself: Its specificity is not known. At one end the junction does not follow the germline gene, possibly because of a read error.

The CDR3 has 17 amino acids. Unsorted whole blood served as the source of blood RNA, and germline DNA was extracted as well. Sequenced material: peripheral blood. This chain joins TRBV12-3 or TRBV12-4 and TRBJ2-1, with D possibly TRBD2 on 6 matching bases. The receptor comes from a man aged 35 to 55 with primary liver carcinoma and hepatitis B virus infection. The CDR3 sequence is CTSISRGGSSSYNEQFF. DNA for the CDR3: TGTACCAGCATCTCGAGGGGAGGCTCAAGCTCCTACAATGAGCAGTTCTTC.